These 26 T cell receptor beta chains were all obtained from the same sample, sequenced in a study of cytomegalovirus exposure and HLA in healthy donors. Primers included in the PCR were 60 Vbeta and 13 Jbeta primers. Here immunoSEQ multiplex PCR was the method, and the copy in TCRdb shows in-frame clones only, minus some. The top ten clones hold 30% to 35% of a sample with roughly 55,000 clones, more than 65% of them seen once. Sequencing was performed on PBMCs. Receptors were obtained from a middle-aged man in good health and CMV-seropositive.

The chain joins TRBV30 to TRBJ2-1, with unresolved D. The CDR3 covers 13 residues. V lost 2 bases to trimming and J lost 0 bases, with 5 bases between them. Germline V gene data show CDR1 as GTSNPN and CDR2 as SVGIG (reference sequence). The DNA of the CDR3 is TGTGCCTGGAGTATAGTCTCCTACAATGAGCAGTTCTTC. Protein product: CAWSIVSYNEQFF.

This chain joins TRBV7-9 and TRBJ2-5; TRBD2 agrees at 8 bases. Per germline, CDR1 SEHNR and CDR2 FQNEAQ (reference sequence). V was pared by 5 bases and J by 5 bases, with 10 bases of the junction left unmatched. The CDR3 spans 15 residues. Written as DNA, the CDR3 is TGTGCCAGCAGCCCCCAGCGGGGGCGCCCGGAGACCCAGTACTTC. It is translated as CASSPQRGRPETQYF. Looking up the rest from reference TRBV7-9 and TRBJ2-5 gives the full variable domain: DTGVSQNPRHKITKRGQNVTFRCDPISEHNRLYWYRQTLGQGPEFLTYFQNEAQLEKSRLLSDRFSAERPKGSFSTLEIQRTEQGDSAMYLCASSPQRGRPETQYFGPGTRLLVL.

The rearrangement uses TRBV5-3 and TRBJ2-3; no firm D call. TRBV5-3 qualifies as an ORF whose function is uncertain. The CDR3 extends over 15 amino acids. Between the trimmed V and J ends, which lost 1 base and 1 base, there was a span of 10 bases. CDR3 sequence: CARSLSVRGTDTQYF. The CDR3 nucleotides are TGTGCCAGAAGCTTGTCAGTCCGGGGCACAGATACGCAGTATTTT.

The chain employs TRBV6-1 and TRBJ1-4; D is unclear. The CDR3 has 13 amino acids. Germline loops: CDR1 MNHNS, CDR2 SASEGT. V shed 6 bases and J shed 0 bases, with 5 bases lying between them. The CDR3 protein is CASRAATNEKLFF. CDR3 coding DNA: TGTGCCAGCAGGGCCGCAACTAATGAAAAACTGTTTTTT.

This clone was seen more than once but under ten times. V usage is TRBV9 and J usage is TRBJ1-1; 7 bases line up with TRBD1. V dropped 4 bases and J dropped 0; count of bases not matched to a gene: 9. CDR1 SGDLS and CDR2 YYNGEE come from the germline V gene. The CDR3 extends over 16 amino acids. The CDR3 protein is CASSIFRDSLNTEAFF. Here the CDR3 DNA reads TGTGCCAGCAGCATTTTCCGGGACAGCTTGAACACTGAAGCTTTCTTT.

The J gene is TRBJ1-4, the V gene TRBV19, with TRBD1 matching over 9 bases. The CDR3 covers 14 residues. Trimming cost V 4 bases and J 8 bases; bases outside gene matches: 5. Germline V CDR1 and CDR2: LNHDA, SQIVND (reference sequence). CDR3 region: CASSRQGEEEKLFF. For the CDR3, the DNA is TGTGCCAGTAGTAGACAGGGGGAGGAGGAAAAACTGTTTTTT. The entire variable domain, with the rest obtained from reference TRBV19 and TRBJ1-4, is as follows: DGGITQSPKYLFRKEGQNVTLSCEQNLNHDAMYWYRQDPGQGLRLIYYSQIVNDFQKGDIAEGYSVSREKKESFPLTVTSAQKNPTAFYLCASSRQGEEEKLFFGSGTQLSVL.

The chain has TRBV11-3 and TRBJ1-1; no firm D call. This CDR3 contains 13 residues. V lost 5 bases and J lost 3, with 10 bases in between. Germline V CDR1 and CDR2: SGHNT, YENEEA. CDR3 DNA: TGTGCCAGCAGCCGGGGAAGGGACACTGAAGCTTTCTTT. This encodes CASSRGRDTEAFF. Supplemented by reference TRBV11-3 and TRBJ1-1, the full variable domain reads EAGVVQSPRYKIIEKKQPVAFWCNPISGHNTLYWYLQNLGQGPELLIRYENEEAVDDSQLPKDRFSAERLKGVDSTLKIQPAELGDSAVYLCASSRGRDTEAFFGQGTRLTVV.

The V gene is TRBV7-8, the J gene TRBJ2-3; 7 positions agree with TRBD1. Germline V lookup: CDR1 SGHVS, CDR2 FQNEAQ. V lost 1 base and J lost 5; bases outside the gene matches: 0. CDR3 length: 13 residues. The CDR3 is CASSLGQGDTQYF. The DNA of the CDR3 is TGTGCCAGCAGCTTAGGACAGGGAGATACGCAGTATTTT.

This chain joins TRBV28 and TRBJ1-2; D possibly corresponds to TRBD1 (6 bases). Germline V gene sequence: CDR1 MDHEN, CDR2 SYDVKM. The CDR3 is 13 amino acids. V gave up 5 bases and J gave up 7 bases, with 14 bases separating them. CDR3 DNA: TGTGCCAGCAGTCCCGGGGGGCGATTTGGCTACACCTTC. Encoded protein: CASSPGGRFGYTF.

This clone was counted only a few times. The CDR3 loop reads CASSLVWGGAFF. CDR3 DNA: TGTGCCAGCAGCTTGGTTTGGGGGGGCGCTTTCTTT. The V gene is TRBV5-8, the J gene TRBJ1-1; D may be TRBD1 (6 bases). The CDR3 extends over 12 amino acids. Germline CDR1 SGHTS, CDR2 YDEGEE. With 0 bases removed from V and 11 bases from J, the gap between germline ends came to 11 bases.

The V call is TRBV6-5, the J call TRBJ1-5; tentative D call: TRBD1 (6 bases). This CDR3 has 15 amino acids. Trimming removed 8 bases from V and 7 bases from J, with 21 bases in between. Germline V gene data show CDR1 as MNHEY and CDR2 as SVGAGI. CDR3 in DNA: TGTGCCAGCCGCCCAATGCCAGGGGCTGGACAGCCCCAGCATTTT. It is translated as CASRPMPGAGQPQHF.

The chain carries TRBV7-9 and TRBJ2-3; 12 bases line up with TRBD2. Germline V gene lookup returns CDR1 SEHNR and CDR2 FQNEAQ (reference sequence). The CDR3 has 16 amino acids. The V and J ends lost 5 bases and 6 bases, in that order; junction bases with no gene match: 9. This chain's CDR3 is CASSAQTSGGLDTQYF. Written as DNA, the CDR3 is TGTGCCAGCAGCGCGCAGACTAGCGGGGGTCTCGATACGCAGTATTTT. The variable domain in full, completed from reference TRBV7-9 and TRBJ2-3, reads DTGVSQNPRHKITKRGQNVTFRCDPISEHNRLYWYRQTLGQGPEFLTYFQNEAQLEKSRLLSDRFSAERPKGSFSTLEIQRTEQGDSAMYLCASSAQTSGGLDTQYFGPGTRLTVL.

The chain links TRBV6-5 to TRBJ1-3; D gene uncertain. V was clipped by 5 bases and J by 0 bases, with 11 bases between them. From germline, CDR1 is MNHEY and CDR2 SVGAGI. The CDR3 extends over 15 amino acids. CDR3 region: CASSVSAFSGNTIYF. CDR3 sequence (DNA): TGTGCCAGCAGTGTCAGCGCGTTCTCTGGAAACACCATATATTTT.

The chain couples TRBV9 to TRBJ1-3, with 8 bases fitting TRBD1. This CDR3 contains 14 residues. Germline assignment: CDR1 SGDLS and CDR2 YYNGEE. J was trimmed by 1 base and V by 7 bases; bases with no gene match: 4. The DNA of the CDR3 is TGTGCCAGCGGACAGGGCGTTTCTGGAAACACCATATATTTT. Translating it yields CASGQGVSGNTIYF.

This clone was counted only a few times. The chain employs TRBV11-2 and TRBJ1-5, with a weak D call TRBD1 (5 bases). V was shortened by 2 bases and J by 7 bases, with 15 bases between the two germline ends. This CDR3 comprises 15 residues. Per germline, CDR1 SGHAT and CDR2 FQNNGV. Here the CDR3 reads CASSLTPGVGQPQHF. CDR3 nucleotide sequence: TGTGCCAGCAGCTTAACCCCGGGGGTGGGGCAGCCCCAGCATTTT.

V usage is TRBV30 and J usage is TRBJ2-1, with 9 bases that match TRBD2. Unmatched junction bases numbered 9, after V lost 2 bases and J lost 7 bases. The CDR3 runs 15 residues. Germline V gene data show CDR1 as GTSNPN and CDR2 as SVGIG (reference sequence). CDR3 in amino acids: CAWSPRGGRRNEQFF. Here the CDR3 DNA reads TGTGCCTGGAGTCCGCGGGGGGGCCGTCGGAATGAGCAGTTCTTC.

This clone has just a few counts. The chain employs TRBV7-2 and TRBJ1-2; 7 positions match TRBD1. The germline gives CDR1 SGHTA, CDR2 FQGNSA. V shed 5 bases, J shed 6 bases, and the junction held 12 bases outside the gene matches. The CDR3 has 15 amino acids. The CDR3 bases are TGTGCCAGCAGCCCCACAGGAGGACAGGCTGATGGCTACACCTTC. Protein product: CASSPTGGQADGYTF. The entire variable domain, with the rest obtained from reference TRBV7-2 and TRBJ1-2, is as follows: GAGVSQSPSNKVTEKGKDVELRCDPISGHTALYWYRQSLGQGLEFLIYFQGNSAPDKSGLPSDRFSAERTGGSVSTLTIQRTQQEDSAVYLCASSPTGGQADGYTFGSGTRLTVV.

This clone is a singleton in its sample. V usage is TRBV7-9 and J usage is TRBJ1-5; D is ambiguous. V lost 2 bases, J lost 5 bases, and 4 bases lay in between. This CDR3 contains 12 residues. Germline V gene data show CDR1 as SEHNR and CDR2 as FQNEAQ (reference sequence). The CDR3 loop reads CASSLTDQPQHF. In DNA form, the CDR3 reads TGTGCCAGCAGCTTAACAGATCAGCCCCAGCATTTT.

This chain uses TRBV29-1 with TRBJ1-1, with 8 bases lining up with TRBD1. Germline assignment: CDR1 SQVTM and CDR2 ANQGSEA. CDR3 length: 15 residues. V shed 6 bases and J 7 bases; nucleotides not matched to a gene: 16. The CDR3: CSVRGQGIAKGEAFF. The CDR3 DNA is TGCAGCGTCCGCGGACAGGGTATCGCGAAAGGTGAAGCTTTCTTT. The whole variable domain, remainder taken from reference TRBV29-1 and TRBJ1-1, is SAVISQKPSRDICQRGTSLTIQCQVDSQVTMMFWYRQQPGQSLTLIATANQGSEATYESGFVIDKFPISRPNLTFSTLTVSNMSPEDSSIYLCSVRGQGIAKGEAFFGQGTRLTVV.

This clone was seen a handful of times. The rearrangement uses TRBV2 and TRBJ2-1; 11 bases are shared with TRBD2. Trimming cost V 4 bases and J 6 bases; bases outside gene matches: 8. Germline assignment: CDR1 SNHLY and CDR2 FYNNEI. CDR3 size: 16 residues. The CDR3 region has the DNA TGTGCCAGCAGTGGCTATTTAGCGGGGGGGATCAATGAGCAGTTCTTC. Translated, it gives CASSGYLAGGINEQFF. The complete variable domain, with remaining parts taken from reference TRBV2 and TRBJ2-1, reads EPEVTQTPSHQVTQMGQEVILRCVPISNHLYFYWYRQILGQKVEFLVSFYNNEISEKSEIFDDQFSVERPDGSNFTLKIRSTKLEDSAMYFCASSGYLAGGINEQFFGPGTRLTVL.

This rearrangement joins TRBV20-1 to TRBJ1-1; no firm D call. This CDR3 has 11 amino acids. Per germline, CDR1 DFQATT and CDR2 SNEGSKA (reference sequence). V shed 3 bases and J shed 3 bases, with 5 bases lying between them. The CDR3 DNA follows: TGCAGTGCTAGCCCGGACACTGAAGCTTTCTTT. This encodes CSASPDTEAFF.

This clone appeared a few times. V gene TRBV7-7 combines with J gene TRBJ1-1, with TRBD1 matching over 9 bases. CDR3 length: 13 amino acids. V was clipped by 5 bases and J by 8 bases; unmatched bases: 6. From germline, CDR1 is SSHAT and CDR2 FNYEAQ (reference sequence). DNA of the CDR3: TGTGCCAGCAGCAGGGACAGGGATGGGGAAGCTTTCTTT. It is translated as CASSRDRDGEAFF.

The V gene is TRBV5-6, the J gene TRBJ1-1; D is unresolved. The CDR3 is 11 amino acids. Trimming pared 4 bases from V and 4 bases from J, leaving 5 bases between. Germline values: CDR1 SGHDT, CDR2 YYEEEE. The chain's CDR3 is CASSRGTEAFF. CDR3 in DNA: TGTGCCAGCAGCCGCGGCACTGAAGCTTTCTTT. Looking up the rest from reference TRBV5-6 and TRBJ1-1 gives the full variable domain: DAGVTQSPTHLIKTRGQQVTLRCSPKSGHDTVSWYQQALGQGPQFIFQYYEEEERQRGNFPDRFSGHQFPNYSSELNVNALLLGDSALYLCASSRGTEAFFGQGTRLTVV.

This clone was seen a few times. V usage is TRBV5-1 and J usage is TRBJ2-5; 7 nucleotides agree with TRBD2. The V and J ends lost 6 bases and 2 bases, in that order; junction bases with no gene match: 10. The germline V gene has CDR1 SGHRS and CDR2 YFSETQ. The CDR3 sequence is 15 residues long. The CDR3 protein is CASNQAGDRQETQYF. CDR3 nucleotide sequence: TGCGCCAGCAATCAGGCGGGGGACCGACAAGAGACCCAGTACTTC.

V gene TRBV19 combines with J gene TRBJ1-5; unclear D gene. This CDR3 has 13 amino acids. V lost 7 bases and J 4 bases, leaving 11 bases between the germline ends. CDR1 and CDR2 from the germline V gene are LNHDA and SQIVND (reference sequence). In nucleotides, the CDR3 is TGTGCCAGTAACGGGGTCCGAAATCAGCCCCAGCATTTT. Translation gives CASNGVRNQPQHF.

This clone was counted a few times. The rearrangement joins TRBV6-6 to TRBJ2-7; D is uncertain. This CDR3 contains 11 residues. V was clipped by 4 bases and J by 5 bases, with 6 bases between them. Looked up from germline, CDR1 is MNHNY and CDR2 is SVGAGI (reference sequence). Written as DNA, the CDR3 is TGTGCCAGCAGTTCTACTCACGAGCAGTACTTC. It yields the protein CASSSTHEQYF.